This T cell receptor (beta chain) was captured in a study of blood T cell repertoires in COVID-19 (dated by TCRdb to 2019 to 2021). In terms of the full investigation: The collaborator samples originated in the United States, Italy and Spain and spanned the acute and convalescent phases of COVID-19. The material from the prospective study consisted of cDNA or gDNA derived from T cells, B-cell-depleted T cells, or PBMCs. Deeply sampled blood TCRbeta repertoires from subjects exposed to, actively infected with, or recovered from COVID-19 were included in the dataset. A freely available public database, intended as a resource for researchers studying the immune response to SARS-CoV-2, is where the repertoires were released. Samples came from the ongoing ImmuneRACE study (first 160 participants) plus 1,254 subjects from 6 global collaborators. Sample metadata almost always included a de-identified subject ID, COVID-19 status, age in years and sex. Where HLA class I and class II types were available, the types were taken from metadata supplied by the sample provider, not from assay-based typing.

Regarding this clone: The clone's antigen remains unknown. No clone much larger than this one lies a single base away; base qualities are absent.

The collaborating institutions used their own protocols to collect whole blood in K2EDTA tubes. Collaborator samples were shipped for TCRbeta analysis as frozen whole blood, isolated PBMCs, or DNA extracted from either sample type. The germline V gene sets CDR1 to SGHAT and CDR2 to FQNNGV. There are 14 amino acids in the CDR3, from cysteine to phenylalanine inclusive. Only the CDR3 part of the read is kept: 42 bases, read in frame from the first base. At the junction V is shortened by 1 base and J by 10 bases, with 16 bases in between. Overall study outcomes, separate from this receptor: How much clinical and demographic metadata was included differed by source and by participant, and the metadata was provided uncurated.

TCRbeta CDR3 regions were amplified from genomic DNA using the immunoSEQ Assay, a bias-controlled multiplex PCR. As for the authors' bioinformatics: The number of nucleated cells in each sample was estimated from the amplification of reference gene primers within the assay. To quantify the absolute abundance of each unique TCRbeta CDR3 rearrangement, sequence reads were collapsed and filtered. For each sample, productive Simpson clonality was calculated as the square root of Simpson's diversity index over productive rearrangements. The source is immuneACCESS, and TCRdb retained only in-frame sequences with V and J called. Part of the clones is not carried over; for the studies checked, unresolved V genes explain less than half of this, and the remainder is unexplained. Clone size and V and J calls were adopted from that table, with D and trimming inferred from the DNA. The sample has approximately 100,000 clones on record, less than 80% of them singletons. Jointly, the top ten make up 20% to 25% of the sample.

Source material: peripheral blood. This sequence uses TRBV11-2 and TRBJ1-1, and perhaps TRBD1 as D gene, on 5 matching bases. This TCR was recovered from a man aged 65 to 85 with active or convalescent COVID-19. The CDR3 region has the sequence CASSLGIDWGGAFF. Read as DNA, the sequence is TGTGCCAGCAGCTTAGGGATCGACTGGGGGGGAGCTTTCTTT.